This TCR beta chain appears in the sequencing data of a study of cytomegalovirus exposure and HLA in healthy donors. Study overall: The use of the same platform for the 95 to 150 validation repertoires and the roughly 680 first-cohort repertoires was reported by a later analysis.

Details on this clone: What it binds is unknown.

The repertoire was sequenced with immunoSEQ multiplex PCR; TCRdb's copy has only in-frame clones and lacks some. Here the sample spans roughly 100,000 clones, about 88% being singletons. Notes on the study in general: The study found most TCR sequences rare, yet found some public TCRs in many donors. Cytomegalovirus status, reportedly, was diagnosed with high specificity and sensitivity by the classifier. The study flagged about 150 TCR beta chains as cytomegalovirus-associated.

This CDR3 is 15 amino acids long. V was pared by 6 bases and J by 4 bases, with 9 bases of the junction left unmatched. The germline V gene has CDR1 KGHSH and CDR2 LQKENI. The specimen was PBMCs. This TCR derives from a woman aged 18-35 years in good health and CMV-seropositive. The chain combines TRBV18 with TRBJ1-5, with 7 bases matching TRBD1. In DNA, the CDR3 is TGTGCCAGCTCGCCCGGGACAGCCAAGAATCAGCCCCAGCATTTT. Translated, it gives CASSPGTAKNQPQHF.